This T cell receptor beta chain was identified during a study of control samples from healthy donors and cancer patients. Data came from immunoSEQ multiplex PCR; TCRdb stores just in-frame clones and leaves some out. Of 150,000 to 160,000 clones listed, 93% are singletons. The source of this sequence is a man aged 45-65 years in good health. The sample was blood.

The CDR3: CASISGTGLSEQYF. CDR3 sequence (DNA): TGTGCCAGCATTTCCGGGACAGGGCTCTCCGAGCAGTACTTC. V gene TRBV2 combines with J gene TRBJ2-7; TRBD1 aligns across 9 bases. CDR3 length: 14 amino acids. The junction had 10 bases not matched to a gene; V was cut back by 7 bases and J by 6 bases. Germline V lookup: CDR1 SNHLY, CDR2 FYNNEI.